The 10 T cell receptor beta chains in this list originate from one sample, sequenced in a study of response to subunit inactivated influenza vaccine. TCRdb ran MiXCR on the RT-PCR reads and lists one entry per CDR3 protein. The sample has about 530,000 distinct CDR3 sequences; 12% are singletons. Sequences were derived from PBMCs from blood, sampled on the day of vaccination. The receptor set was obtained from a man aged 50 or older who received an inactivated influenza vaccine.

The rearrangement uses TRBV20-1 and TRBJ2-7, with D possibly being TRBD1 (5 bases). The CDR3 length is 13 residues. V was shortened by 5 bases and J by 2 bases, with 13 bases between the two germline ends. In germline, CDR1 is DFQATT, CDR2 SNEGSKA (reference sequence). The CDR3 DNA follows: TGCAGTGCTCCCTGGACAACAGCCTACGAGCAGTACTTC. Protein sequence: CSAPWTTAYEQYF.

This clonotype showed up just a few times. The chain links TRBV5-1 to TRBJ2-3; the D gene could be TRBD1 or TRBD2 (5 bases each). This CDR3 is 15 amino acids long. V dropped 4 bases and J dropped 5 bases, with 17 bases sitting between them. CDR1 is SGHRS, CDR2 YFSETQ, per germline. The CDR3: CASSPGTQPGDTQYF. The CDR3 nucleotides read TGCGCCAGCAGCCCCGGGACCCAACCAGGAGATACGCAGTATTTT.

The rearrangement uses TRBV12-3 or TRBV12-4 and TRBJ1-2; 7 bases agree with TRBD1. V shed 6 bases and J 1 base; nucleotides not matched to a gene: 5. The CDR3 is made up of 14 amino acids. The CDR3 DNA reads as TGTGCCAGCAGGGCGGACAGGAGTAACTATGGCTACACCTTC. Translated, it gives CASRADRSNYGYTF.

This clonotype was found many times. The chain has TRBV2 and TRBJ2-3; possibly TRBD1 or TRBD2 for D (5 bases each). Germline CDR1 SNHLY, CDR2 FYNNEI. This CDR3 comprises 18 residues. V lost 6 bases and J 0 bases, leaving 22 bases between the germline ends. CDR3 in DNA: TGTGCCAGCAGGCAAACCCCCGGGGCGGGCACTAGCACAGATACGCAGTATTTT. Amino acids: CASRQTPGAGTSTDTQYF.

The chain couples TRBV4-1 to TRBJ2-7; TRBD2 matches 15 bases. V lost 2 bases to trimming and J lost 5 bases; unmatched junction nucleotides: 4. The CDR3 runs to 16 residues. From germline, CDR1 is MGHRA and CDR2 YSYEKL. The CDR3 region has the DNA TGCGCCAGCAGCCAATTCGGACTAGCGGGGGGGAACGAGCAGTACTTC. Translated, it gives CASSQFGLAGGNEQYF.

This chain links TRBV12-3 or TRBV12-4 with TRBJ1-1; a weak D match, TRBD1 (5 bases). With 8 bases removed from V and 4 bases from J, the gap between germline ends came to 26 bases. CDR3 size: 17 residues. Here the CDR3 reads CASGAGKLITGGTEAFF. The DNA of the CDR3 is TGTGCCAGCGGCGCCGGGAAACTTATAACGGGGGGCACTGAAGCTTTCTTT.

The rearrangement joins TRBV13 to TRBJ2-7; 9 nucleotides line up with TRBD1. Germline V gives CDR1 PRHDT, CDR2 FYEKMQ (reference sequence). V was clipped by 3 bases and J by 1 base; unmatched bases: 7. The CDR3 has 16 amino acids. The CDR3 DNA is TGTGCCAGCAGCTTTCAACCGGGACAGGGATCCTACGAGCAGTACTTC. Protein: CASSFQPGQGSYEQYF.

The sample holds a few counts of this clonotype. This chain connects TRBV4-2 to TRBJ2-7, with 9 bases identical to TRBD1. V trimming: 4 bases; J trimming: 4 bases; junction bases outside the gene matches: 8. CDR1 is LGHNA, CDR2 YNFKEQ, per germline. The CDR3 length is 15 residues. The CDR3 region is CASSLNRDRVYEQYF. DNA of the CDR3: TGTGCCAGCAGCCTCAACCGGGACAGGGTTTACGAGCAGTACTTC.

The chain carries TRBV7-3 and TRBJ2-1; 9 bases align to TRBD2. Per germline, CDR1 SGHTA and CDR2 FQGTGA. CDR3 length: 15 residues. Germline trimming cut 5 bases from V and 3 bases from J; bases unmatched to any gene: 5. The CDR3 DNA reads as TGTGCCAGCAGCCACGCGGGAGGGGTCTACAATGAGCAGTTCTTC. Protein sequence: CASSHAGGVYNEQFF.

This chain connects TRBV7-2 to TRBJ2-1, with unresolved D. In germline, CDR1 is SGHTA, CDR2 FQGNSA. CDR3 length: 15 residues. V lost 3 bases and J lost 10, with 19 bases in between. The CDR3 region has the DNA TGTGCCAGCAGCTTGTCTCCGAGGCTAGAAGGGGAGCAGTTCTTC. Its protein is CASSLSPRLEGEQFF. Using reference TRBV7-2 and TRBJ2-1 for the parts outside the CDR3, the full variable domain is GAGVSQSPSNKVTEKGKDVELRCDPISGHTALYWYRQSLGQGLEFLIYFQGNSAPDKSGLPSDRFSAERTGGSVSTLTIQRTQQEDSAVYLCASSLSPRLEGEQFFGPGTRLTVL.